These T cell receptor beta chains were read from a single sample in a study of OX40 agonist ivuxolimab in advanced cancers. Data came from immunoSEQ multiplex PCR; TCRdb stores just in-frame clones and leaves some out. The table lists 65,000 to 85,000 clones, roughly 85% of them singletons. The sequences come from CD4+ or CD8+ T cells sorted from blood, collected in a trial of the OX40 agonist ivuxolimab. The receptors were gathered from an adult with an advanced solid tumor such as melanoma, head and neck, liver or kidney cancer. Both conserved end residues are part of each CDR3. A D gene is named only where the DNA matches it firmly. Clone sizes are given selectively: once, few, many, or a class where the clone is expanded.

>TRBJ2-7|NA|TRBV28|NA
CASSSPRTIWYF
TGTGCCAGCAGTTCCCCCCGGACAATCTGGTACTTC
>TRBJ1-6|once|TRBV6-6|NA
CASSSDSPLHF
TGTGCCAGCAGTTCGGATTCACCCCTCCACTTT
>TRBJ1-1|NA|TRBV27|NA
CASSLSSGRNTEAFF
TGTGCCAGCAGTTTATCCTCCGGGAGGAACACTGAAGCTTTCTTT
>TRBJ2-3|once|TRBV28|NA
CAIHPAAGRKHTQYF
TGTGCCATCCATCCTGCGGCGGGGCGGAAGCATACGCAGTATTTT
>TRBJ2-7|once|TRBV5-6|TRBD2
CASSLGLAVYEQYF
TGTGCCAGCAGCTTGGGACTAGCCGTGTACGAGCAGTACTTC
>TRBJ1-2|NA|TRBV29-1|TRBD1
CSVEGNRGNGYTF
TGCAGCGTTGAAGGTAACAGGGGCAATGGCTACACCTTC
>TRBJ1-4|NA|TRBV6-5|NA
CASTLTAGTNEKLFF
TGTGCCAGCACCCTAACCGCGGGAACTAATGAAAAACTGTTTTTT
>TRBJ1-2|once|TRBV5-6|NA
CASSSGQNYGYTF
TGTGCCAGCAGTTCCGGACAGAACTATGGCTACACCTTC
>TRBJ2-3|NA|TRBV27|NA
CASSSPGGRSTDTQYF
TGTGCCAGCAGTTCCCCCGGGGGGCGGAGCACAGATACGCAGTATTTT
>TRBJ1-3|NA|TRBV18|NA
CASSPQAGNTIYF
TGTGCCAGCTCACCACAGGCAGGAAACACCATATATTTT
>TRBJ2-3|NA|TRBV6-1|TRBD1
CASHHRGIETDTQYF
TGTGCCAGCCACCACAGGGGGATAGAAACAGATACGCAGTATTTT